Listed below are T cell receptor beta chains from one sample, sequenced in a study of control samples from healthy donors and cancer patients. Produced via immunoSEQ multiplex PCR; TCRdb's table is partial and in-frame only. The table lists about 83,000 clones, roughly nine tenths of them singletons. The sequencing sample was made of blood. All receptors derive from a middle-aged man in good health. CDR3s include the opening cysteine and the closing phenylalanine or tryptophan.

v_call | cdr3_aa
TRBV7-9 | CASSQAGSSYNEQFF
TRBV5-1 | CASSAGQGGSDTQYF
TRBV5-6 | CASALGVNYGYTF
TRBV19 | CASSIAYSGTGSREKLFF
TRBV5-1 | CASSKPSGVGDTEAFF
TRBV27 | CASSPGPVAYEQYF
TRBV30 | CAWRAGGGAWYEQYF
TRBV12-3/TRBV12-4 | CASSFTGGTEAFF
TRBV5-4 | CASSSQGRDTEAFF
TRBV7-7 | CASSEGVNTEAFF
TRBV4-3 | CASSQGRNRVNTEAFF
TRBV2 | CASRNRDRDYSPLHF
TRBV2 | CASSPRTGNTEAFF
TRBV7-2 | CASSLMRAGANVLTF
TRBV6-6 | CASSSPGEGYGYTF
TRBV10-3 | CAISELRPENTEAFF
TRBV30 | CAWSTGRGDTYGYTF
TRBV6-5 | CASSLHRDPVTEQYF
TRBV10-1 | CASSGAPGTALTF
TRBV5-1 | CASSPRDYKIEKLFF
TRBV7-9 | CASSLNGMNTEAFF
TRBV5-1 | CASSLTGGFIGELFF
TRBV13 | CASSFAGAKRIYGYTF
TRBV7-2 | CASSLSPTLPYNEQFF
TRBV14 | CASSQGTQSSYEQYF